This T cell receptor (beta chain) stems from a study of T-cell reconstitution after alpha-beta-depleted transplantation in children. Study conclusions and caveats: Several patients had high TCRbeta diversity at day 60; it came from surviving recipient T cells and thymic progenitors.

Construction of the TCRbeta library involved unique molecular identifiers. TCRdb re-called the PCR reads with MiXCR, one entry per CDR3 protein. The sample consists of under 400,000 distinct CDR3 sequences, over 20% of them appearing once. Between the trimmed V and J ends, which lost 4 bases and 7 bases, there was a span of 23 bases. The CDR3 extends over 16 amino acids. On this clonotype itself: Antigen specificity is unknown.

The chain joins TRBV12-3 or TRBV12-4 to TRBJ2-7, with D perhaps TRBD1 or TRBD2 (5 bases each). The TCR originated in a male patient between 5 and 17 years old who had a stem cell transplant for acute lymphoblastic leukemia, so the T cells may come from the graft donor. The source material was PBMCs, mostly from graft donor cells, sampled 180 days after TCRalphabeta/CD19-depleted stem cell transplant. CDR3 nucleotide sequence: TGTGCCAGCAGTTCCATCGGGCTAACAGAGGGGCGGGAGCAGTACTTC. Translating it yields CASSSIGLTEGREQYF.